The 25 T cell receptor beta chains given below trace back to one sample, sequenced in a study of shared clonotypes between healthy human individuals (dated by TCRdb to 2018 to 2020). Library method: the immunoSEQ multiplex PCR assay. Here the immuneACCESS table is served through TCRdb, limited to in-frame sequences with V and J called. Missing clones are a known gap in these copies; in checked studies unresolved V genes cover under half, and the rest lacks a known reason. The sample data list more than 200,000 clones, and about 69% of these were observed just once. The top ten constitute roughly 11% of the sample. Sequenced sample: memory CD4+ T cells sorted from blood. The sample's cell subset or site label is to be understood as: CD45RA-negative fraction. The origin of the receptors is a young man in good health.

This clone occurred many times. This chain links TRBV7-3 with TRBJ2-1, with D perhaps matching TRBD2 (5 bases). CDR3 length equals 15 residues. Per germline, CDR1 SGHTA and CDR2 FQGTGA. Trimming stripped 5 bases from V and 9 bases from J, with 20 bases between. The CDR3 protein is CASSPDPRTVGEQFF. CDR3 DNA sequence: TGTGCCAGCAGCCCGGATCCAAGGACTGTGGGTGAGCAGTTCTTC. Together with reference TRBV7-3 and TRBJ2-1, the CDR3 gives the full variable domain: GAGVSQTPSNKVTEKGKYVELRCDPISGHTALYWYRQSLGQGPEFLIYFQGTGAADDSGLPNDRFFAVRPEGSVSTLKIQRTERGDSAVYLCASSPDPRTVGEQFFGPGTRLTVL.

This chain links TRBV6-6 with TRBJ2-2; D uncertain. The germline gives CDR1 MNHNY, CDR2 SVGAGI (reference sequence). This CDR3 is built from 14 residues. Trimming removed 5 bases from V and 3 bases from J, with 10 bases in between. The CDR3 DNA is TGTGCCAGCAGTCCGCGAAGATACACCGGGGAGCTGTTTTTT. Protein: CASSPRRYTGELFF.

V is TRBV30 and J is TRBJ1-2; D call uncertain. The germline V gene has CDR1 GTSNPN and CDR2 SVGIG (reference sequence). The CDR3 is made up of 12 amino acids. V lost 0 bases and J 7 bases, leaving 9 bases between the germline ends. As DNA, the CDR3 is TGTGCCTGGAGTGTACCCCTACGTGGCTACACCTTC. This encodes CAWSVPLRGYTF.

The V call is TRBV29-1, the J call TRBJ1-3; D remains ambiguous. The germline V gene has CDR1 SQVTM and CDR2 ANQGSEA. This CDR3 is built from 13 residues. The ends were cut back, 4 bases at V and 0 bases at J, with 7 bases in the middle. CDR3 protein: CSVAPNSGNTIYF. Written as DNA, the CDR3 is TGCAGCGTTGCTCCCAACTCTGGAAACACCATATATTTT.

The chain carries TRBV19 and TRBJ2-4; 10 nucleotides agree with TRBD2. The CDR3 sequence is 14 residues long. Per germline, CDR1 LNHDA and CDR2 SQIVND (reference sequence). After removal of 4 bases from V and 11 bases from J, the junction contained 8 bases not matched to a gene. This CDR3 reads CASSNLASGSVQYF. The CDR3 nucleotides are TGTGCCAGTAGTAACTTGGCTAGCGGGAGCGTTCAGTACTTC. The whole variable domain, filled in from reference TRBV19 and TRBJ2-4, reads DGGITQSPKYLFRKEGQNVTLSCEQNLNHDAMYWYRQDPGQGLRLIYYSQIVNDFQKGDIAEGYSVSREKKESFPLTVTSAQKNPTAFYLCASSNLASGSVQYFGAGTRLSVL.

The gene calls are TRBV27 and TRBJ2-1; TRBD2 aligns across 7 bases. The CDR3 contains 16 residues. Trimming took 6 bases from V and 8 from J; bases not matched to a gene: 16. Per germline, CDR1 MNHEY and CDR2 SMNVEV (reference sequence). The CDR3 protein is CASSPMSLAPIDEQFF. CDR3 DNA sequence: TGTGCCAGCAGCCCCATGTCACTAGCGCCGATTGATGAGCAGTTCTTC.

The CDR3 DNA is TGTGCCAGCAGCTTGGTGGTGCGGAGTAGCGCCAGCTCCTACGAGCAGTACTTC. It codes for CASSLVVRSSASSYEQYF. V usage is TRBV5-4 and J usage is TRBJ2-7; possibly TRBD2 for D (5 bases). Per germline, CDR1 SGHNT and CDR2 YYREEE (reference sequence). The V end lost 0 bases, the J end lost 0 bases, and 19 bases lay between the germline ends. CDR3 length equals 18 residues.

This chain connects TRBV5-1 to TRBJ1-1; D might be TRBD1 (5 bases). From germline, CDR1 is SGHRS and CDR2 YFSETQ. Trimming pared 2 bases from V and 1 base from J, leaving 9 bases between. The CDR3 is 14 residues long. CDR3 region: CASSFDGGNTEAFF. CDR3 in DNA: TGCGCCAGCAGCTTTGACGGGGGGAACACTGAAGCTTTCTTT. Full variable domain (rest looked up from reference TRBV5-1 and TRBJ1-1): KAGVTQTPRYLIKTRGQQVTLSCSPISGHRSVSWYQQTPGQGLQFLFEYFSETQRNKGNFPGRFSGRQFSNSRSEMNVSTLELGDSALYLCASSFDGGNTEAFFGQGTRLTVV.

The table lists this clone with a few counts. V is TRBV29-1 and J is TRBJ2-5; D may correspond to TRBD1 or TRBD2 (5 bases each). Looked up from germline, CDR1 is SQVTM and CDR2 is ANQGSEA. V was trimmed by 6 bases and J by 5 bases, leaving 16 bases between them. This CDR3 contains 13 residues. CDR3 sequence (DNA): TGCAGCGTCTCCGGGGCCCGCGGGGAGACCCAGTACTTC. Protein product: CSVSGARGETQYF.

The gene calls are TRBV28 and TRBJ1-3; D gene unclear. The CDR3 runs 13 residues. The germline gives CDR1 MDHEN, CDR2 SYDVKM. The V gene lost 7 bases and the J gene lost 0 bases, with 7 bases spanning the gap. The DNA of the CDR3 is TGTGCCAGCATAGACCACTCTGGAAACACCATATATTTT. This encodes CASIDHSGNTIYF.

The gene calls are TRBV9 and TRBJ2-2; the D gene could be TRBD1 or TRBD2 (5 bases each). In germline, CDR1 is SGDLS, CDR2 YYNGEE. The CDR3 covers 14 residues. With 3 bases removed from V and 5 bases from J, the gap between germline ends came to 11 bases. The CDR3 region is CASSARDATGELFF. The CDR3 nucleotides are TGTGCCAGCAGCGCCCGGGACGCAACCGGGGAGCTGTTTTTT. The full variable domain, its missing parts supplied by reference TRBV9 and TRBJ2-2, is DSGVTQTPKHLITATGQRVTLRCSPRSGDLSVYWYQQSLDQGLQFLIQYYNGEERAKGNILERFSAQQFPDLHSELNLSSLELGDSALYFCASSARDATGELFFGEGSRLTVL.

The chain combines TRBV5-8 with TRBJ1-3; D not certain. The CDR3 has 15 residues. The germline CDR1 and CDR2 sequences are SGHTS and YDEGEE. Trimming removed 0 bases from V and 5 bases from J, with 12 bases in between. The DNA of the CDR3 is TGTGCCAGCAGCTTGGAGGCGGGGTTGAGAAACACCATATATTTT. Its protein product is CASSLEAGLRNTIYF.

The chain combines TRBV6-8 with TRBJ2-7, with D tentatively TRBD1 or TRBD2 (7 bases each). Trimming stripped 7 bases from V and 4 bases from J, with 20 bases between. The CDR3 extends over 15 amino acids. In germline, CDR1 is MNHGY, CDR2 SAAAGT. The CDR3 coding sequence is TGTGCCAGCACCCTAAACCCAGGGGGGGAATACGAGCAGTACTTC. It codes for CASTLNPGGEYEQYF.

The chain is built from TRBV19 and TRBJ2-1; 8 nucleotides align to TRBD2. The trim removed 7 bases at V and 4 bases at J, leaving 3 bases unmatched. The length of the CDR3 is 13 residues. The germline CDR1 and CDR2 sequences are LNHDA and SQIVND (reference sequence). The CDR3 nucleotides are TGTGCCAGTACAGCGGGAGAATACAATGAGCAGTTCTTC. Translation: CASTAGEYNEQFF.

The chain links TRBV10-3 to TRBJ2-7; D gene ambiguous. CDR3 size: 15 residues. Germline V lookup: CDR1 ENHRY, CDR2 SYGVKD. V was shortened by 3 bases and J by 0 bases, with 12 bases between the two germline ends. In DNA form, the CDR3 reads TGTGCCATCAGTGATCCCATCGTAGTCTCCTACGAGCAGTACTTC. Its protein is CAISDPIVVSYEQYF.

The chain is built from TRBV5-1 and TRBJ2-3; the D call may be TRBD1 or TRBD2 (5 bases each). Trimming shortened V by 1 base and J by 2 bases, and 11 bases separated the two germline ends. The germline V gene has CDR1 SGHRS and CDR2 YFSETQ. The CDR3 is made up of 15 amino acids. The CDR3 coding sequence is TGCGCCAGCAGCTTGCTGGGACGGTCCACAGATACGCAGTATTTT. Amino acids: CASSLLGRSTDTQYF.

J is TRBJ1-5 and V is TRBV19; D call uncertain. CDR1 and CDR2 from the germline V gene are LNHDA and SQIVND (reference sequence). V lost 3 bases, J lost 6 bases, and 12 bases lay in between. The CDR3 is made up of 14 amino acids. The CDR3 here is CASSMMGRRQPQHF. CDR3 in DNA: TGTGCCAGTAGTATGATGGGTAGGCGTCAGCCCCAGCATTTT.

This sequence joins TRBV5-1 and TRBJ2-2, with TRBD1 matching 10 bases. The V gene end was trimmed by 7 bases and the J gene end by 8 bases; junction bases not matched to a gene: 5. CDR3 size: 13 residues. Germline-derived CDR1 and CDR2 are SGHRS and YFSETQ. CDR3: CASAGQGIGELFF. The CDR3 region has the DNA TGCGCCAGCGCGGGACAGGGGATTGGGGAGCTGTTTTTT. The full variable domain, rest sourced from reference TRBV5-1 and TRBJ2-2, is KAGVTQTPRYLIKTRGQQVTLSCSPISGHRSVSWYQQTPGQGLQFLFEYFSETQRNKGNFPGRFSGRQFSNSRSEMNVSTLELGDSALYLCASAGQGIGELFFGEGSRLTVL.

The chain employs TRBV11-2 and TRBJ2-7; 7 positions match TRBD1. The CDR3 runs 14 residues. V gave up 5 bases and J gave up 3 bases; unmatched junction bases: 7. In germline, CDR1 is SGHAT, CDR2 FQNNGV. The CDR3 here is CASSPDWDSYEQYF. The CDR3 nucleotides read TGTGCCAGCAGCCCAGACTGGGACAGCTACGAGCAGTACTTC.

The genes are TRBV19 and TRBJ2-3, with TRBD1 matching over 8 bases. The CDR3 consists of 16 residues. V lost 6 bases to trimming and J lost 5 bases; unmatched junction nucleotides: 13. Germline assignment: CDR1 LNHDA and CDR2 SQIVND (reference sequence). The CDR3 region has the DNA TGTGCCAGTAGCCTCGGACAGGGCGGAGGGAGAGATACGCAGTATTTT. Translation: CASSLGQGGGRDTQYF.

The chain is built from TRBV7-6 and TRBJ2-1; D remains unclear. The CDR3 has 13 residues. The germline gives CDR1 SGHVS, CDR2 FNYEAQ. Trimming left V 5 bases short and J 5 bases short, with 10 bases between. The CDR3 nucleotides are TGTGCCAGCAGCCTCCGACTCAACAATGAGCAGTTCTTC. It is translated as CASSLRLNNEQFF.

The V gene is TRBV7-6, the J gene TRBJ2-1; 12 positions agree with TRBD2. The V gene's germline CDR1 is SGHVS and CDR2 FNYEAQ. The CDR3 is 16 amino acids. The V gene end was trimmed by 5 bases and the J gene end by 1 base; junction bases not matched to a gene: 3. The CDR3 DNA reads TGTGCCAGCAGCCAAACTAGCGGGAGGTCCTACAATGAGCAGTTCTTC. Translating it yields CASSQTSGRSYNEQFF.

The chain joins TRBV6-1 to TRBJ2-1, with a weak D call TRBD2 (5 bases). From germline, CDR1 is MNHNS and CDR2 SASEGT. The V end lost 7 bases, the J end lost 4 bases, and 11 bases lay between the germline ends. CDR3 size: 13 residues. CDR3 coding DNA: TGTGCCAGCACTAATTGGAGGTACAATGAGCAGTTCTTC. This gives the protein CASTNWRYNEQFF.

CDR3 sequence (DNA): TGTGCCAGCTCACCACCGGGTAGCGGGAGTCTAGGAGAGCAGTACTTC. Its protein product is CASSPPGSGSLGEQYF. V gene TRBV18 combines with J gene TRBJ2-7, with TRBD2 matching 9 bases. The CDR3 runs 16 residues. Germline V CDR1 and CDR2: KGHSH, LQKENI. V shed 0 bases and J 7 bases; nucleotides not matched to a gene: 10. Supplemented by reference TRBV18 and TRBJ2-7, the full variable domain reads NAGVMQNPRHLVRRRGQEARLRCSPMKGHSHVYWYRQLPEEGLKFMVYLQKENIIDESGMPKERFSAEFPKEGPSILRIQQVVRGDSAAYFCASSPPGSGSLGEQYFGPGTRLTVT.

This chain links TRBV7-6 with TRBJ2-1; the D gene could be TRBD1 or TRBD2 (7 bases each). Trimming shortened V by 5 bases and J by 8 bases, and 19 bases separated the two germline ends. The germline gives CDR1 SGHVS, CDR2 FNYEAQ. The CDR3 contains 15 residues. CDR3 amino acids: CASSQGDYSWDEQFF. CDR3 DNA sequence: TGTGCCAGCAGCCAGGGGGACTATAGCTGGGATGAGCAGTTCTTC.